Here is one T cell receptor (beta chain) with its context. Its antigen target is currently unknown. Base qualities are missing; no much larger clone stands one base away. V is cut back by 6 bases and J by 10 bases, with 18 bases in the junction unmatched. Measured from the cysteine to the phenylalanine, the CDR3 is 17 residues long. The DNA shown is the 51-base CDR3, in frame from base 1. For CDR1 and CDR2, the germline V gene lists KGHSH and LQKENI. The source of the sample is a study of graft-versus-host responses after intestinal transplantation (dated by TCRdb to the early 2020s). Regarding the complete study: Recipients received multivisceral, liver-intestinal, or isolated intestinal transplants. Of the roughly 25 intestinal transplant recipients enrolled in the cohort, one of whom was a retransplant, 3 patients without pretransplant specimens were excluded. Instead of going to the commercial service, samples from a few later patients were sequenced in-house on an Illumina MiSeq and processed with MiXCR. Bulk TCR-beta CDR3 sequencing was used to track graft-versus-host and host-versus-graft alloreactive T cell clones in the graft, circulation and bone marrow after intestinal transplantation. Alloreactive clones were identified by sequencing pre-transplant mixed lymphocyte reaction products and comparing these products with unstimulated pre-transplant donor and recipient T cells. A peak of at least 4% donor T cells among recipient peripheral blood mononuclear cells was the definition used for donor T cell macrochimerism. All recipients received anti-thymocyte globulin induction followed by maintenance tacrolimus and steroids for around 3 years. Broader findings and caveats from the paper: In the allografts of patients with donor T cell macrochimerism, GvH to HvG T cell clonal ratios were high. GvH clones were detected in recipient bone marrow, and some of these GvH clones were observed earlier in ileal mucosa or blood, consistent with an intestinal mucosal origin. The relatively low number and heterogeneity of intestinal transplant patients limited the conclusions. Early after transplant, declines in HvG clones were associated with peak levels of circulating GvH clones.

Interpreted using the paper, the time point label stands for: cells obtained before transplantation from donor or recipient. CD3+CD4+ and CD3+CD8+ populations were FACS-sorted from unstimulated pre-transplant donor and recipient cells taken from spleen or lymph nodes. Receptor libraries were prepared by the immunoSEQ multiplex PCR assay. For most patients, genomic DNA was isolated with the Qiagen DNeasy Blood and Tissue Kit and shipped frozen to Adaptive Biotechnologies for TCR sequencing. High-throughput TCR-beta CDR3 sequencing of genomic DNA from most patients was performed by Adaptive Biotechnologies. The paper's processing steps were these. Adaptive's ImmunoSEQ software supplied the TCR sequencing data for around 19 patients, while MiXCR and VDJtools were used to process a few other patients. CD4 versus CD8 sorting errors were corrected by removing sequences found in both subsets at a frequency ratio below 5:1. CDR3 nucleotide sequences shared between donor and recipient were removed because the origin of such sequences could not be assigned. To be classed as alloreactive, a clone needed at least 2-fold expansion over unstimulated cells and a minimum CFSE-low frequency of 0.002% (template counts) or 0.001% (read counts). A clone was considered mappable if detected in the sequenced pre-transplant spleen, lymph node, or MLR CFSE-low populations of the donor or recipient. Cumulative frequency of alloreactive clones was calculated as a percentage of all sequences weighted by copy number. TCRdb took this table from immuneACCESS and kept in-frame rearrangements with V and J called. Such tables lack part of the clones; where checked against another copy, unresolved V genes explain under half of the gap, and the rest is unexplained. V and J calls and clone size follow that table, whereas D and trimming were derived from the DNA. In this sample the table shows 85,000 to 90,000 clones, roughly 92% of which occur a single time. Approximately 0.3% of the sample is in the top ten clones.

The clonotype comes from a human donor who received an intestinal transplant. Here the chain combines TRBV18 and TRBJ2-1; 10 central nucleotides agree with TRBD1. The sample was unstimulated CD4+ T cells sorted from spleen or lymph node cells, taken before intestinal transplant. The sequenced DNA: TGTGCCAGCTCCGACACGGCCGGGACAGGGGACTGGAGAGAGCAGTTCTTC. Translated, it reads CASSDTAGTGDWREQFF.